This T cell receptor beta chain was identified in a study of Ad26.COV2.S vaccination and SARS-CoV-2 variants. Study-wide background: Donor got 5x10^10 or 1x10^11 viral particles of Ad26.COV2.S. The study's findings and limits: Substantial breadth in spike-specific CD8+ and CD4+ T cell responses was reportedly seen after vaccination.

A word on this clone: Antigen unknown.

Germline values: CDR1 MNHEY, CDR2 SMNVEV (reference sequence). Trimming at V came to 7 bases and at J to 5 bases, leaving 10 bases not matched to a gene. The length of the CDR3 is 14 residues. Indicated treatment: roughly 18 received Ad26.COV2.S at low or high dose, single or two shots; a few received placebo; per-sample allocation not given. Each sample was drawn 63 days after the first injection (of vaccine or placebo). Wuhan-strain SARS-CoV-2 spike was expressed by the Ad26 vector that made up the vaccine. The method was immunoSEQ multiplex PCR; TCRdb's version includes in-frame clones alone and lacks a portion of them. The repertoire has some 450,000 clones, about nine tenths of them found once; the top ten carry around 4.5%.

The TCR originated in a person aged 18-60 years who received the Ad26.COV2.S COVID-19 vaccine or a placebo. The chain couples TRBV27 to TRBJ2-7, with TRBD1 matching 8 bases. The sample consisted of peripheral blood, taken in a trial of Ad26.COV2.S vaccine versus placebo. The CDR3 DNA reads TGTGCCAGCAAATTCGGACAGGGAGCCAACGAGCAGTACTTC. Encoded protein: CASKFGQGANEQYF.